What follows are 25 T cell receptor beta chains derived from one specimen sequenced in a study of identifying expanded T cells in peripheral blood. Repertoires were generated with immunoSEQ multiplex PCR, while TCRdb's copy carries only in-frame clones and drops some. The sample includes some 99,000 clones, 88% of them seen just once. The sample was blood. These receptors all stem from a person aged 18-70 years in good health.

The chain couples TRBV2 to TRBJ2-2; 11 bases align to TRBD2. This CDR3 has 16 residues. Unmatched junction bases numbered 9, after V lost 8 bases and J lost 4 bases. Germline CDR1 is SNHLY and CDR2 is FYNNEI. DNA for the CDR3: TGTGCCAGCCTTAGCGGGGGGGCGGTGATCACCGGGGAGCTGTTTTTT. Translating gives CASLSGGAVITGELFF.

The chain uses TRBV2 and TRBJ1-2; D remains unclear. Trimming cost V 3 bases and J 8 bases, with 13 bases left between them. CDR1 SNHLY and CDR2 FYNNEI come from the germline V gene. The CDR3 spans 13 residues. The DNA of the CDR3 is TGTGCCAGCAGTGATACGGGTCTAGAAGGCTACACCTTC. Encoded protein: CASSDTGLEGYTF.

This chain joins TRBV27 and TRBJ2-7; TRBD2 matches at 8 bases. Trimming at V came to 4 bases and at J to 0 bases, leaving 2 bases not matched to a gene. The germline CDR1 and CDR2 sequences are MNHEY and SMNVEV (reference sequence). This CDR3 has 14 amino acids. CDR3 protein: CASSSRGGSYEQYF. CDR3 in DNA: TGTGCCAGCAGTTCACGGGGGGGCTCCTACGAGCAGTACTTC.

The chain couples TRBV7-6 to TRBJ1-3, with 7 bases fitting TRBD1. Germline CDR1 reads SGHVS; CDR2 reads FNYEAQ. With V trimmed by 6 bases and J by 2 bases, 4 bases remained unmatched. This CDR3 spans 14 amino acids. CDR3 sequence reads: CASRAGGPGNTIYF. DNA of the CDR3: TGTGCCAGCAGGGCAGGGGGGCCTGGAAACACCATATATTTT.

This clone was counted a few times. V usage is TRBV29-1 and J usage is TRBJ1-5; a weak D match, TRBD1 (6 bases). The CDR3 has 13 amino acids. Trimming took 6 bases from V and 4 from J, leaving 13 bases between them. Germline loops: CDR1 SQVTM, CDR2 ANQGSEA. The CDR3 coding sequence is TGCAGCGTGATCGGACAGATGAATCAGCCCCAGCATTTT. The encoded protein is CSVIGQMNQPQHF.

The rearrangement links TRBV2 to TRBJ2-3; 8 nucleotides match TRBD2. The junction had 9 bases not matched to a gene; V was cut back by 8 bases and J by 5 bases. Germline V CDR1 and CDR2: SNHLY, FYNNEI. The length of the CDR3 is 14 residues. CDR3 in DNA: TGTGCCAGCGTGCCGGGGACTAGGATAGATACGCAGTATTTT. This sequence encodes CASVPGTRIDTQYF. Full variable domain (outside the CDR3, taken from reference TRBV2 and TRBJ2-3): EPEVTQTPSHQVTQMGQEVILRCVPISNHLYFYWYRQILGQKVEFLVSFYNNEISEKSEIFDDQFSVERPDGSNFTLKIRSTKLEDSAMYFCASVPGTRIDTQYFGPGTRLTVL.

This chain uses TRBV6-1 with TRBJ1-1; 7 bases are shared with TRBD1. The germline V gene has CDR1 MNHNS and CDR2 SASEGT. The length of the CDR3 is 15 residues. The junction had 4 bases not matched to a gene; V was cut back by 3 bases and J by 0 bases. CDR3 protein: CASSDMGQLNTEAFF. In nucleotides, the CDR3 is TGTGCCAGCAGTGATATGGGACAGCTGAACACTGAAGCTTTCTTT.

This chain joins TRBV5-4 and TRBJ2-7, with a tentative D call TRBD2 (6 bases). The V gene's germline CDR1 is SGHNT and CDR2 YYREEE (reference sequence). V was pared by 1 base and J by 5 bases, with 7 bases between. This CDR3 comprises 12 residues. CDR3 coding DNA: TGTGCCAGCAGCTTGCCTAGCGACGAGCAGTACTTC. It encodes CASSLPSDEQYF.

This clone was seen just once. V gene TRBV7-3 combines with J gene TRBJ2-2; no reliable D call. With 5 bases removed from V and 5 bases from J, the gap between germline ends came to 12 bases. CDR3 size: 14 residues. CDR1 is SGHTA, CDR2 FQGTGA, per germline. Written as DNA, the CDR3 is TGTGCCAGCAGCCCCGAGTTTCTAACCGGGGAGCTGTTTTTT. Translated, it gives CASSPEFLTGELFF. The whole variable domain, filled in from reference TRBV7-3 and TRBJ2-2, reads GAGVSQTPSNKVTEKGKYVELRCDPISGHTALYWYRQSLGQGPEFLIYFQGTGAADDSGLPNDRFFAVRPEGSVSTLKIQRTERGDSAVYLCASSPEFLTGELFFGEGSRLTVL.

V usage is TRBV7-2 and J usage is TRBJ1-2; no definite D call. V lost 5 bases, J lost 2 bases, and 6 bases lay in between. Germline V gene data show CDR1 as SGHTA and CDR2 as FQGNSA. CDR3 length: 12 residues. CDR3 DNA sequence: TGTGCCAGCAGCCTTAGCAACTATGGCTACACCTTC. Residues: CASSLSNYGYTF. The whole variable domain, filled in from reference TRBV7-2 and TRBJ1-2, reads GAGVSQSPSNKVTEKGKDVELRCDPISGHTALYWYRQSLGQGLEFLIYFQGNSAPDKSGLPSDRFSAERTGGSVSTLTIQRTQQEDSAVYLCASSLSNYGYTFGSGTRLTVV.

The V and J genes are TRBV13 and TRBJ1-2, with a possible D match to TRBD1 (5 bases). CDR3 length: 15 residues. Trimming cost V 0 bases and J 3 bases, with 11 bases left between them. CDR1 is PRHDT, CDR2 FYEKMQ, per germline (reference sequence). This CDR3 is CASSLGGREDYGYTF. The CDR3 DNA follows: TGTGCCAGCAGCTTAGGGGGACGGGAAGACTATGGCTACACCTTC.

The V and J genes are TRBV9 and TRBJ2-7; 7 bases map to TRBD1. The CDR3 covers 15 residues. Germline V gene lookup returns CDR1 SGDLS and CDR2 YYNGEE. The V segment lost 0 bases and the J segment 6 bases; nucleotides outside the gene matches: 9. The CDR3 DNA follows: TGTGCCAGCAGCGTAGATCACAGGGGCCCCTCCGAGCAGTACTTC. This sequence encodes CASSVDHRGPSEQYF.

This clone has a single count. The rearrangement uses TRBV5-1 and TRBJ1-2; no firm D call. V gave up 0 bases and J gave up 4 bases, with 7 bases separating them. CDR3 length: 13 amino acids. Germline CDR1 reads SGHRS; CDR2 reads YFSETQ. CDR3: CASSLGSSYGYTF. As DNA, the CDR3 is TGCGCCAGCAGCTTGGGTTCTAGCTATGGCTACACCTTC.

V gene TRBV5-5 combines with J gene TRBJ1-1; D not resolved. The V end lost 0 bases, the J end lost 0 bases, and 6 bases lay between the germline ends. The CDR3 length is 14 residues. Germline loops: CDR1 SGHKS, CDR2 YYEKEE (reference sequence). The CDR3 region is CASSLGRVNTEAFF. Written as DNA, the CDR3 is TGTGCCAGCAGCTTGGGTAGGGTGAACACTGAAGCTTTCTTT.

CDR3 sequence: CASSLAVGLAGEQFF. CDR3 sequence (DNA): TGTGCCAGCAGCTTGGCCGTAGGACTAGCGGGAGAGCAGTTCTTC. This chain links TRBV5-6 with TRBJ2-1, with 12 bases identical to TRBD2. Germline lookup yields CDR1 SGHDT and CDR2 YYEEEE. This CDR3 contains 15 residues. The V segment lost 0 bases and the J segment 10 bases; nucleotides outside the gene matches: 5.

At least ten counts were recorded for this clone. The CDR3 nucleotides are TGTGCCAGCAGCTTAAGAAGAGAATCACCCCTCCACTTT. It translates to CASSLRRESPLHF. V and J are TRBV11-2 and TRBJ1-6; D gene uncertain. The V gene lost 2 bases and the J gene lost 10 bases, with 9 bases spanning the gap. From germline, CDR1 is SGHAT and CDR2 FQNNGV. This CDR3 comprises 13 residues.

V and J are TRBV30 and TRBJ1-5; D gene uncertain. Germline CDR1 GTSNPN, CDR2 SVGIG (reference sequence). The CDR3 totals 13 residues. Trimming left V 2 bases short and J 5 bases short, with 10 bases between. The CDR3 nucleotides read TGTGCCTGGAGTCCGGATAGAGATCAGCCCCAGCATTTT. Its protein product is CAWSPDRDQPQHF. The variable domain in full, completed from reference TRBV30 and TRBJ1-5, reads SQTIHQWPATLVQPVGSPLSLECTVEGTSNPNLYWYRQAAGRGLQLLFYSVGIGQISSEVPQNLSASRPQDRQFILSSKKLLLSDSGFYLCAWSPDRDQPQHFGDGTRLSIL.

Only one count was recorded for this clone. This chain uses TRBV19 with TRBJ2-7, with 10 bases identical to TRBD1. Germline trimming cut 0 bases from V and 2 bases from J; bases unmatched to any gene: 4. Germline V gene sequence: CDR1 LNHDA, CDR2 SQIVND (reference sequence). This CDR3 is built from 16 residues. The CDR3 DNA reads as TGTGCCAGTAGTATAGATCCCGGACAGGGGGCCTACGAGCAGTACTTC. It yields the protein CASSIDPGQGAYEQYF.

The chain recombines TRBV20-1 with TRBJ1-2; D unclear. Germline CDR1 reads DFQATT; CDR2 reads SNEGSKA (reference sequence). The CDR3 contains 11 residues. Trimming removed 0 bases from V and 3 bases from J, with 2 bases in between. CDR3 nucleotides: TGCAGTGCTAGAGAGGACTATGGCTACACCTTC. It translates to CSAREDYGYTF.

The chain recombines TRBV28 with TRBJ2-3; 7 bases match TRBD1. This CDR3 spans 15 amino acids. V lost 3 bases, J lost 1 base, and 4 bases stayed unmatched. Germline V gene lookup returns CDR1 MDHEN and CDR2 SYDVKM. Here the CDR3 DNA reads TGTGCCAGCAGTTTGACAGGGCCGGGCACAGATACGCAGTATTTT. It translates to CASSLTGPGTDTQYF.

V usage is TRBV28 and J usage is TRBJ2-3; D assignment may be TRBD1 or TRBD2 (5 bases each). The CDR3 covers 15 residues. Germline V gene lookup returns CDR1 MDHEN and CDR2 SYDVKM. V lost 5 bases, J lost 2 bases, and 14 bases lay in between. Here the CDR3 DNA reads TGTGCCAGCAGTCCCGGCGCCGGGACCACAGATACGCAGTATTTT. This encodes CASSPGAGTTDTQYF.

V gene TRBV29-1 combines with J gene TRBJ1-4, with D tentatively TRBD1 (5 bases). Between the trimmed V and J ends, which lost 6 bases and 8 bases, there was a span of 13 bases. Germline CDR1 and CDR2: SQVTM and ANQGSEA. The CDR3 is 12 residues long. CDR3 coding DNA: TGCAGCGTCGCAGAAGGGGCGGAAAAACTGTTTTTT. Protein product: CSVAEGAEKLFF.

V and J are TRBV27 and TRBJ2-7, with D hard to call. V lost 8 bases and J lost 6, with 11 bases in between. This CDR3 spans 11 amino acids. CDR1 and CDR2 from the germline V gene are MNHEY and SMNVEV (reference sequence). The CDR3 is CASALGTEQYF. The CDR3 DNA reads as TGTGCCAGCGCTCTCGGTACCGAGCAGTACTTC.

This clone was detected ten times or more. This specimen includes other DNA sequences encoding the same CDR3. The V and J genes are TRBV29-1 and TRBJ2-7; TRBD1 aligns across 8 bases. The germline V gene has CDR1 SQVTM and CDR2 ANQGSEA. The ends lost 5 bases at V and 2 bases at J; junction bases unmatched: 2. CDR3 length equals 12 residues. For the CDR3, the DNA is TGCAGCGTTTCGGGACAGGCCTACGAGCAGTACTTC. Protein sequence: CSVSGQAYEQYF.

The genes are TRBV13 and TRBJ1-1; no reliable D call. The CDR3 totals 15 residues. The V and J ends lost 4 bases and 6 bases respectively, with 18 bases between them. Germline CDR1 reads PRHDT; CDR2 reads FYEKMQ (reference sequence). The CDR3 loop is CASSSVMVRRPEAFF. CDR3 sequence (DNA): TGTGCCAGCAGCTCTGTTATGGTTAGACGTCCTGAAGCTTTCTTT.